The rows below give T cell receptor beta chains drawn from one sample of a study of identical twins. TCRdb passed the 5' RACE reads through MiXCR, listing each CDR3 protein once. The data contain 690,000 or so distinct CDR3 sequences, roughly 8% of them singletons. In addition, the sample was reused for a study of yellow fever vaccine responses in identical twins.

The material sequenced was PBMCs. Every receptor here comes from a woman between 18 and 29 years old in good health. The CDR3 runs from the conserved cysteine through the conserved F or W. The D gene is left open where the match is weak. Rows may omit the clone size; those that give it use once, few, many or a size class.

>few|TRBJ2-5|-|TRBV3-1
CASSRLGYQETQYF
TGTGCCAGCAGCAGACTCGGGTACCAAGAGACCCAGTACTTC
>few|TRBJ2-4|TRBD1|TRBV7-9
CASSWGQGGDIQYF
TGTGCCAGCAGCTGGGGACAGGGTGGGGACATTCAGTACTTC
>few|TRBJ1-2|-|TRBV27
CASSFVAGEDYTF
TGTGCCAGCAGTTTCGTTGCGGGGGAGGACTACACCTTC
>few|TRBJ2-4|-|TRBV7-2
CASSLVVGSRDIQYF
TGTGCCAGCAGCTTAGTGGTAGGGTCCCGGGACATTCAGTACTTC
>few|TRBJ2-5|TRBD2|TRBV9
CASSVGGLAGGGQETQYF
TGTGCCAGCAGCGTAGGTGGCCTAGCGGGAGGAGGACAAGAGACCCAGTACTTC
>few|TRBJ2-1|TRBD1|TRBV6-1
CASSPWSGTGGAAYNEQFF
TGTGCCAGCAGTCCCTGGTCCGGGACAGGGGGCGCGGCCTACAATGAGCAGTTCTTC
>many|TRBJ2-1|TRBD2|TRBV3-1
CASSPASGSSYNEQFF
TGTGCCAGCAGCCCTGCTAGCGGTAGCTCCTACAATGAGCAGTTCTTC
>many|TRBJ1-3|TRBD1|TRBV12-3/TRBV12-4
CASSRAGGSGNTIYF
TGTGCCAGCAGCCGAGCAGGGGGCTCTGGAAACACCATATATTTT
>-|TRBJ2-3|TRBD1|TRBV4-2
CASSRPGTGKRNTQYF
TGTGCCAGCAGCCGCCCCGGGACAGGGAAACGGAATACGCAGTATTTT
>many|TRBJ2-2|-|TRBV7-2
CASSNSAGELFF
TGTGCCAGCAGCAACAGCGCCGGGGAGCTGTTTTTT
>few|TRBJ2-3|-|TRBV6-1
CASSGSSPDTQYF
TGTGCCAGCAGTGGTTCCTCCCCCGATACGCAGTATTTT
>few|TRBJ2-2|-|TRBV29-1
CSVGHLRHTGELFF
TGCAGCGTTGGTCATCTTCGGCACACCGGGGAGCTGTTTTTT
>few|TRBJ2-7|-|TRBV29-1
CSVPGPSFYEQYF
TGCAGCGTCCCGGGCCCTTCCTTCTACGAGCAGTACTTC
>-|TRBJ2-1|TRBD2|TRBV5-6
CASSLRQPGLSGQFF
TGTGCCAGCAGCTTGAGGCAACCGGGACTATCAGGGCAGTTCTTC
>many|TRBJ1-5|-|TRBV9
CASSVGVGNQPQHF
TGTGCCAGCAGCGTAGGGGTGGGCAATCAGCCCCAGCATTTT
>-|TRBJ2-5|-|TRBV27
CASIASGETQYF
TGTGCCAGCATCGCAAGTGGGGAGACCCAGTACTTC
>many|TRBJ2-2|-|TRBV29-1
CSVIRSGELFF
TGCAGCGTTATTCGTAGCGGGGAGCTGTTTTTT
>-|TRBJ2-7|-|TRBV7-6
CASSSSREQYF
TGTGCCAGCAGCTCGTCTCGGGAGCAGTACTTC
>-|TRBJ2-5|-|TRBV7-8
CASRRTAFYQETQYF
TGTGCCAGCAGACGGACAGCTTTTTACCAAGAGACCCAGTACTTC
>few|TRBJ2-2|-|TRBV3-1
CASSQARGTTGELFF
TGTGCCAGCAGCCAAGCCAGGGGAACCACCGGGGAGCTGTTTTTT
>few|TRBJ2-5|TRBD2|TRBV7-3
CASSFGTSGVETQYF
TGTGCCAGCAGCTTTGGGACTAGCGGGGTGGAGACCCAGTACTTC
>many|TRBJ2-1|-|TRBV4-3
CASSPSASSLYNEQFF
TGCGCCAGCAGCCCCTCGGCTAGCTCGTTATACAATGAGCAGTTCTTC
>many|TRBJ2-3|-|TRBV24-1
CATSDPSGLRDRGPDTQYF
TGTGCCACCAGTGATCCTAGTGGCCTAAGGGATCGGGGCCCAGATACGCAGTATTTT
>-|TRBJ2-7|TRBD1|TRBV7-9
CASSLVGTGAHEQYF
TGTGCCAGCAGCTTAGTTGGGACAGGGGCCCACGAGCAGTACTTC
>few|TRBJ1-4|-|TRBV12-3/TRBV12-4
CASSPDGTHAEKLFF
TGTGCCAGCAGTCCAGATGGGACGCACGCTGAAAAACTGTTTTTT
>many|TRBJ2-2|-|TRBV5-6
CASSRRRTANTGELFF
TGTGCCAGCAGCCGACGAAGGACAGCGAACACCGGGGAGCTGTTTTTT
>-|TRBJ1-6|TRBD1|TRBV9
CASSVAGQGAGSPLHF
TGTGCCAGCAGCGTAGCGGGACAGGGGGCGGGCTCACCCCTCCACTTT
>-|TRBJ2-1|-|TRBV3-1
CASSQAGRPDSSYNEQFF
TGTGCCAGCAGCCAAGCAGGTAGACCGGACAGCTCCTACAATGAGCAGTTCTTC
>few|TRBJ2-7|TRBD1|TRBV6-5
CAGSSPGQGSSEQYF
TGTGCCGGCAGTTCCCCGGGACAGGGGTCGAGCGAGCAGTACTTC
>few|TRBJ2-1|-|TRBV4-1
CASSHDHRERNDRREYNNEQFF
TGCGCCAGCAGCCACGATCACAGGGAACGGAACGACCGGAGGGAGTACAACAATGAGCAGTTCTTC
>-|TRBJ2-3|-|TRBV21-1
CASSTLAGVFKTDTQYF
TGTGCCAGCAGCACTCTAGCGGGAGTTTTTAAAACAGATACGCAGTATTTT
>few|TRBJ2-5|TRBD2|TRBV6-2/TRBV6-3
CASSYSSGDSVFRQETQYF
TGTGCCAGCAGTTACTCGAGCGGGGACTCAGTATTCCGACAAGAGACCCAGTACTTC
>-|TRBJ2-1|TRBD1|TRBV3-1
CASSQNPATGLVNNEQFF
TGTGCCAGCAGCCAAAATCCCGCGACAGGGTTGGTAAACAATGAGCAGTTCTTC
>-|TRBJ2-7|-|TRBV5-1
CASSSGSGKGYEQYF
TGCGCCAGCAGCTCAGGATCCGGGAAAGGTTACGAGCAGTACTTC
>-|TRBJ2-7|TRBD1|TRBV7-9
CASSVNPGQGYYEQYF
TGTGCCAGCAGCGTGAACCCGGGACAGGGTTATTACGAGCAGTACTTC
>few|TRBJ2-3|-|TRBV7-9
CASSFLGRFTDTQYF
TGTGCCAGCAGCTTTCTCGGGAGATTCACAGATACGCAGTATTTT
>-|TRBJ2-3|-|TRBV6-1
CASSPQSRTDTQYF
TGTGCCAGCAGTCCCCAGTCCCGCACAGATACGCAGTATTTT
>few|TRBJ2-1|-|TRBV4-1
CASSLLRASYNEQFF
TGCGCCAGCAGCCTCCTGAGGGCCAGCTACAATGAGCAGTTCTTC
>many|TRBJ2-7|-|TRBV12-3/TRBV12-4
CASTYAGTPLGYEQYF
TGTGCCAGCACCTACGCCGGGACACCGCTGGGCTACGAGCAGTACTTC
>few|TRBJ2-3|TRBD2|TRBV10-3
CAISPHTGTSPDTQYF
TGTGCCATCAGTCCCCATACCGGGACTAGCCCAGATACGCAGTATTTT
>many|TRBJ2-3|-|TRBV4-3
CASSQGGSSTDTQYF
TGCGCCAGCAGCCAAGGCGGGTCTAGCACAGATACGCAGTATTTT
>few|TRBJ2-7|-|TRBV24-1
CATSDSGTGAIDEQYF
TGTGCCACCAGTGATTCGGGGACGGGAGCAATCGACGAGCAGTACTTC
>-|TRBJ2-7|-|TRBV20-1
CSTEPGDLYEQYF
TGCAGTACAGAACCGGGAGACCTCTACGAGCAGTACTTC
>few|TRBJ1-1|-|TRBV5-8
CASSLAGREAFF
TGTGCCAGCAGCTTGGCGGGCCGTGAAGCTTTCTTT
>few|TRBJ1-4|-|TRBV28
CASTQGLEKLFF
TGTGCCAGCACGCAGGGACTGGAAAAACTGTTTTTT
>-|TRBJ2-5|-|TRBV2
CASSGWTVGETQYF
TGTGCCAGCAGTGGGTGGACAGTGGGAGAGACCCAGTACTTC
>-|TRBJ1-5|TRBD1|TRBV6-1
CASGGTGPGNQPQHF
TGTGCCAGCGGGGGGACAGGGCCCGGCAATCAGCCCCAGCATTTT
>-|TRBJ2-3|-|TRBV15
CATRLGFGADTQYF
TGTGCCACCAGGCTCGGGTTCGGTGCAGATACGCAGTATTTT
>few|TRBJ2-7|TRBD1|TRBV24-1
CATSDIGTGGQYF
TGTGCCACCAGTGACATCGGGACAGGGGGCCAGTACTTC
>-|TRBJ2-3|-|TRBV20-1
CSALTQTSTDTQYF
TGCAGTGCTTTGACCCAGACTAGCACAGATACGCAGTATTTT